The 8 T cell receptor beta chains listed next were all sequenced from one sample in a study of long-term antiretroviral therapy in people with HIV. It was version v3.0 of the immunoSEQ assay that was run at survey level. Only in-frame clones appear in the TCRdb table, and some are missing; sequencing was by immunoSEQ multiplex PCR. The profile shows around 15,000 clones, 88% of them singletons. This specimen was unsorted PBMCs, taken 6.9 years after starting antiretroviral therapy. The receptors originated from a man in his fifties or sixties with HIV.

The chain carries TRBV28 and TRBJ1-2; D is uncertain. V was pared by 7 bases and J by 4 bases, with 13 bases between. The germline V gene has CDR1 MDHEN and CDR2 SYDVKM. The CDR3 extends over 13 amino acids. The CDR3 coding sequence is TGTGCCAGCACCTCGGGTAGCGGCTATGGCTACACCTTC. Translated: CASTSGSGYGYTF.

CDR3 region: CASSFEGGATNEKLFF. CDR3 nucleotide sequence: TGTGCCAGCAGCTTTGAGGGGGGCGCAACTAATGAAAAACTGTTTTTT. J is TRBJ1-4 and V is TRBV5-6; a possible D gene is TRBD1 (6 bases). The CDR3 extends over 16 amino acids. Germline loops: CDR1 SGHDT, CDR2 YYEEEE. Trimming stripped 2 bases from V and 0 bases from J, with 11 bases between. The whole variable domain, remainder taken from reference TRBV5-6 and TRBJ1-4, is DAGVTQSPTHLIKTRGQQVTLRCSPKSGHDTVSWYQQALGQGPQFIFQYYEEEERQRGNFPDRFSGHQFPNYSSELNVNALLLGDSALYLCASSFEGGATNEKLFFGSGTQLSVL.

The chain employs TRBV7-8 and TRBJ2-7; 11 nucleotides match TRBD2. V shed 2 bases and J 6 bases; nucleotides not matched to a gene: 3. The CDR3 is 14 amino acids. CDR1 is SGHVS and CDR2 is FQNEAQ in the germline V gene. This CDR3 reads CASSLTSGSREQYF. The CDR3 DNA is TGTGCCAGCAGCTTAACTAGCGGGAGCCGCGAGCAGTACTTC.

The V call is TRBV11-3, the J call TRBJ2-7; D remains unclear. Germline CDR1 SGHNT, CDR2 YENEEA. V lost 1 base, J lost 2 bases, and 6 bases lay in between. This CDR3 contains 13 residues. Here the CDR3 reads CASSLAPTYEQYF. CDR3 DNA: TGTGCCAGCAGCTTAGCTCCCACCTACGAGCAGTACTTC.

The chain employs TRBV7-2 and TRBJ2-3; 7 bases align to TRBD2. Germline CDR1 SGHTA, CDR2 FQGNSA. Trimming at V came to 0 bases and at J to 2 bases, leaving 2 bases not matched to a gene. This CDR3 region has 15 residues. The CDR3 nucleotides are TGTGCCAGCAGCTTAGCGGGAGGGCCCACAGATACGCAGTATTTT. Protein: CASSLAGGPTDTQYF.

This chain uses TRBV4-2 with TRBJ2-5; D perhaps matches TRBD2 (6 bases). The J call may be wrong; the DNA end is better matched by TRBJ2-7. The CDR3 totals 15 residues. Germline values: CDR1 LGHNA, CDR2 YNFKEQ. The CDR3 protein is CASSQVRGSGGEQYF. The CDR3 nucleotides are TGTGCCAGCAGCCAAGTCCGGGGGAGCGGAGGCGAGCAGTACTTC.

CDR3 protein: CAWDGKISRAYSNQPQHF. Here the CDR3 DNA reads TGTGCCTGGGACGGAAAGATTTCAAGGGCTTATAGCAATCAGCCCCAGCATTTT. The chain employs TRBV30 and TRBJ1-5, with D uncertain. The CDR3 is 18 residues long. Germline CDR1 and CDR2: GTSNPN and SVGIG (reference sequence). The V gene lost 5 bases and the J gene lost 0 bases, with 23 bases spanning the gap.

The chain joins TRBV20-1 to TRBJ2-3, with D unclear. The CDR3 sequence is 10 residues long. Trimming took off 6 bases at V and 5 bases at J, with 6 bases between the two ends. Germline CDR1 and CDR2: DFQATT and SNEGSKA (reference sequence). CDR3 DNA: TGCAGTGCCTCACGAGATACGCAGTATTTT. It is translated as CSASRDTQYF.